The clone carrying this T cell receptor beta chain came up once. This specimen comes from a study of blood T cell repertoires in COVID-19. Study details: Italy, Spain and the United States were the sources of the convalescent and acute COVID-19 samples. Nucleic acid was either cDNA or gDNA, and it came from T cells, B-cell-depleted T cells, or PBMCs.

In the original processing: Amplification with reference gene primers provided the estimates of nucleated cell counts. Only in-frame clones appear in the TCRdb table, and some are missing; sequencing was by immunoSEQ multiplex PCR. V, J and clone size are taken as reported in that table, and D and trimming were inferred from the DNA itself. The data hold around 100,000 clones, with 91% observed a single time. CDR1 GTSNPN and CDR2 SVGIG come from the germline V gene (reference sequence). The CDR3 totals 13 residues. Trimming took off 8 bases at V and 4 bases at J, with 17 bases between the two ends. This chain joins TRBV30 and TRBJ1-2, with a possible D match to TRBD1 (5 bases). The sequence was collected from a man between 18 and 29 years old with acute or convalescent COVID-19. Sequencing input: peripheral blood. CDR3 in amino acids: CAGAPQAGYGYTF. The DNA of the CDR3 is TGTGCCGGGGCTCCGCAGGCTGGCTATGGCTACACCTTC.